This TCR beta chain stems from a study of CD4+ T cells in melanoma. CDR1 is SGHVS and CDR2 is FNYEAQ in the germline V gene. The CDR3 length is 17 residues. V dropped 2 bases and J dropped 4 bases, with 19 bases sitting between them. The table came from immunoSEQ multiplex PCR; TCRdb's copy has only in-frame clones and leaves some out. The table lists some 120,000 clones, approximately 92% of them singletons. The chain uses TRBV7-6 and TRBJ2-3, with no clear D. The sequence derives from a human donor with melanoma. Sequenced: peripheral blood. The CDR3 sequence is CASSLISWAATPDTQYF. The CDR3 DNA reads TGTGCCAGCAGCTTAATTAGTTGGGCAGCCACTCCAGATACGCAGTATTTT.